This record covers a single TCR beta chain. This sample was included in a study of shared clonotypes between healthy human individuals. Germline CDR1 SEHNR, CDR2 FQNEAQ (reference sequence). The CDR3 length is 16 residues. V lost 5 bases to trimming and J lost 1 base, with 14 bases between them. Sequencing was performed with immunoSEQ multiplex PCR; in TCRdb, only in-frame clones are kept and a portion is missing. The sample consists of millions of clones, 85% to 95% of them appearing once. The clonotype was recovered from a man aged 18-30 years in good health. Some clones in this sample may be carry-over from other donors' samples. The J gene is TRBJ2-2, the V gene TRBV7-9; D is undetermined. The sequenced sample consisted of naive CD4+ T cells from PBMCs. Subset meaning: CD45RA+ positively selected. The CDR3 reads CASSTGPWRNTGELFF. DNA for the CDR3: TGTGCCAGCAGCACCGGTCCATGGCGGAACACCGGGGAGCTGTTTTTT.